These T cell receptor beta chains were read from a single sample in a study of T cells after yellow fever vaccination. MiXCR, run by TCRdb on the 5' RACE reads, gives a single entry per CDR3 protein. Here the sample spans roughly 400,000 distinct CDR3 sequences, about 19% being singletons. The material was PBMCs, obtained before the yellow fever booster vaccination. Receptors were obtained from a man aged 18 to 29 who received the YFV17D yellow fever vaccine. The CDR3 runs from the conserved cysteine through the conserved F or W. D genes are given only for firm matches. Size is stated for part of the rows, as once, few or many counts, or as a class when the clone is expanded.

clone_size,j_call,d_call,v_call,cdr3_nt,cdr3_aa
-,TRBJ2-3,-,TRBV28,TGTGCCAGCAGCCGGAGTTTAGGAGATACGCAGTATTTT,CASSRSLGDTQYF
-,TRBJ1-1,-,TRBV7-9,TGTGCCAGCAGCTTAGTGGCAGCGAACACTGAAGCTTTCTTT,CASSLVAANTEAFF
few,TRBJ1-5,-,TRBV5-5,TGTGCCAGCAGCTTCAACGGGCAGGGCAATCAGCCCCAGCATTTT,CASSFNGQGNQPQHF
few,TRBJ1-6,-,TRBV7-2,TGTGCCAGCAGCTTTATAATGGCTAATTCACCCCTCCACTTT,CASSFIMANSPLHF
-,TRBJ2-1,-,TRBV12-3/TRBV12-4,TGTGCCAGCAGTCAAAACTCCGGGACACGGCCTCGGAGCTCCTACAATGAGCAGTTCTTC,CASSQNSGTRPRSSYNEQFF
-,TRBJ1-2,-,TRBV30,TGTGCCTGGAGTGTACAAACAGGCGATGGCTACACCTTC,CAWSVQTGDGYTF
-,TRBJ2-3,-,TRBV20-1,TGCAGTTCTCTTGCGCAGCCTTCCACAGATACGCAGTATTTT,CSSLAQPSTDTQYF
-,TRBJ2-2,-,TRBV7-9,TGTGCCAGCAGTCCCATTCCCGGGACACCGAACACCGGGGAGCTGTTTTTT,CASSPIPGTPNTGELFF
few,TRBJ1-1,-,TRBV27,TGTGCCAGCAGCCGACAGGTCGGAAGTGAAGCTTTCTTT,CASSRQVGSEAFF
-,TRBJ2-5,-,TRBV6-1,TGTGCCAGCAGTGAAGATTTGTCAGGGGCTATCTGGACCCAGTACTTC,CASSEDLSGAIWTQYF
-,TRBJ2-3,TRBD2,TRBV7-2,TGTGCCAGCAGCGCCCAATTGGCGGGGGGTCGGACGCAGTATTTT,CASSAQLAGGRTQYF
many,TRBJ2-3,TRBD1,TRBV24-1,TGTGCCACCAGGCGGACAGGGGATACAGATACGCAGTATTTT,CATRRTGDTDTQYF
-,TRBJ2-5,-,TRBV12-3/TRBV12-4,TGTGCCAGCAACGACCGGAGGGGGGGAGAGACCCAGTACTTC,CASNDRRGGETQYF
-,TRBJ2-7,TRBD1,TRBV4-3,TGCGCCAGCAGCCCATCCCCTGGACAGGCGTACGAGCAGTACTTC,CASSPSPGQAYEQYF
few,TRBJ2-1,-,TRBV6-2/TRBV6-3,TGTGCCAGCAGTCGCGAGGGGACCCTTTACAATGAGCAGTTCTTC,CASSREGTLYNEQFF
-,TRBJ2-3,-,TRBV9,TGTGCCAGCGGAGGGGGGGCTCGGACAGATACGCAGTATTTT,CASGGGARTDTQYF
-,TRBJ2-3,TRBD2,TRBV12-3/TRBV12-4,TGTGCCAGCGGATTAGCGGGGGTGGGAGATACGCAGTATTTT,CASGLAGVGDTQYF
few,TRBJ1-2,-,TRBV12-3/TRBV12-4,TGTGCCAGCAGCTCTGGGTCGGATGGCTACACCTTC,CASSSGSDGYTF
-,TRBJ2-1,TRBD2,TRBV6-2/TRBV6-3,TGTGCCAGCAGTTACGTGACTAGCGGGGGGCCGGAATACAATGAGCAGTTCTTC,CASSYVTSGGPEYNEQFF
-,TRBJ2-5,TRBD2,TRBV20-1,TGCAGTGCTAGTCGCGGGGGGGCCAGGGAGACCCAGTACTTC,CSASRGGARETQYF
few,TRBJ2-5,TRBD2,TRBV24-1,TGTGCCACCAGTAGCGGGGACCAAGAGACCCAGTACTTC,CATSSGDQETQYF
few,TRBJ2-3,TRBD2,TRBV20-1,TGCAGTGCTGGCCGGGGGGGCCTTCGGGATACGCAGTATTTT,CSAGRGGLRDTQYF
few,TRBJ1-5,TRBD1,TRBV4-2,TGTGCCAGCAGCCAAAATCAGGGGGACAGCTTCGTAATTAGCAATCAGCCCCAGCATTTT,CASSQNQGDSFVISNQPQHF
few,TRBJ1-1,-,TRBV12-3/TRBV12-4,TGTGCCAGCAGTAACACCGACGGGAACACTGAAGCTTTCTTT,CASSNTDGNTEAFF
-,TRBJ2-7,-,TRBV20-1,TGCAGTGCTACTGGACTGGCGACCTACGAGCAGTACTTC,CSATGLATYEQYF
few,TRBJ2-1,-,TRBV29-1,TGCAGCGTTGAACCACACGGTTGGAATGAGCAGTTCTTC,CSVEPHGWNEQFF
-,TRBJ1-2,-,TRBV20-1,TGCAGTGCCCCGACCGGAACAAACTATGGCTACACCTTC,CSAPTGTNYGYTF
few,TRBJ1-2,-,TRBV6-5,TGTGCCAGCAGAACAGGGCTCAACTATGGCTACACCTTC,CASRTGLNYGYTF
few,TRBJ2-7,-,TRBV7-4,TGTGCCAGCAGCTTCGGCACCCGATCCTACGAGCAGTACTTC,CASSFGTRSYEQYF
-,TRBJ2-5,-,TRBV24-1,TGTGCCACCAGTGATCACAGAGAAGAGACCCAGTACTTC,CATSDHREETQYF
-,TRBJ1-5,-,TRBV12-3/TRBV12-4,TGTGCCAGCAGCGGGGGACGACAGCCCCAGCATTTT,CASSGGRQPQHF
-,TRBJ1-1,TRBD1,TRBV6-5,TGTGCCAGCAGTTACGGGGCAGGGGGGATTGGGAACACTGAAGCTTTCTTT,CASSYGAGGIGNTEAFF
-,TRBJ2-3,-,TRBV5-1,TGCGCCAGCAGCTTGGAGACAGGCCTCGATACGCAGTATTTT,CASSLETGLDTQYF
-,TRBJ2-3,-,TRBV2,TGTGCCAGCGGGCCCGACCCAGATACGCAGTATTTT,CASGPDPDTQYF
-,TRBJ1-2,TRBD1,TRBV20-1,TGCAGTGCTAGAACAGGGGCGTCCTATGGCTACACCTTC,CSARTGASYGYTF
-,TRBJ1-1,-,TRBV6-2/TRBV6-3,TGTGCCAGCAAACTTACGGACCCCCGGGGACGCATTTATGAAGCTTTCTTT,CASKLTDPRGRIYEAFF
many,TRBJ1-2,TRBD1,TRBV3-1,TGTGCCAGCCGACCTAACAGGGGGCTTGGCTACACCTTC,CASRPNRGLGYTF
few,TRBJ2-5,-,TRBV27,TGTGCCAGCAGTTTTCGCAGCGGGGAGACCCAGTACTTC,CASSFRSGETQYF
-,TRBJ2-6,-,TRBV29-1,TGCGCGGCGGCGGCGTCGGGGGCCAACGTCCTGACTTTC,CAAAASGANVLTF
few,TRBJ2-1,TRBD2,TRBV4-1,TGCGCCAGCAGCCAACTAGCGGGGCCCTACAATGAGCAGTTCTTC,CASSQLAGPYNEQFF
few,TRBJ1-6,-,TRBV4-1,TGCGCCAGCAGCCAAGATGAGGGGCAGGGGTTCGGGTCACCCCTCCACTTT,CASSQDEGQGFGSPLHF
many,TRBJ1-5,-,TRBV5-5,TGTGCCAGCAGGCCAGGAGTGGGCAATCAGCCCCAGCATTTT,CASRPGVGNQPQHF
-,TRBJ1-1,TRBD1,TRBV5-4,TGTGCCAGCAGCTTGAACCGGGACAGGGCTTTCTTT,CASSLNRDRAFF
many,TRBJ1-5,-,TRBV25-1,TGTGCCAGCAGTGAATCAAACAGGGCAATCGACAATCAGCCCCAGCATTTT,CASSESNRAIDNQPQHF
few,TRBJ1-1,TRBD1,TRBV6-5,TGTGCCAGCAGTTACTCACCCGGACAGGGGGCGAACACTGAAGCTTTCTTT,CASSYSPGQGANTEAFF
-,TRBJ2-1,-,TRBV7-6,TGTGCCAGCAGCCAGGAACCGAGTGAGCAGTTCTTC,CASSQEPSEQFF